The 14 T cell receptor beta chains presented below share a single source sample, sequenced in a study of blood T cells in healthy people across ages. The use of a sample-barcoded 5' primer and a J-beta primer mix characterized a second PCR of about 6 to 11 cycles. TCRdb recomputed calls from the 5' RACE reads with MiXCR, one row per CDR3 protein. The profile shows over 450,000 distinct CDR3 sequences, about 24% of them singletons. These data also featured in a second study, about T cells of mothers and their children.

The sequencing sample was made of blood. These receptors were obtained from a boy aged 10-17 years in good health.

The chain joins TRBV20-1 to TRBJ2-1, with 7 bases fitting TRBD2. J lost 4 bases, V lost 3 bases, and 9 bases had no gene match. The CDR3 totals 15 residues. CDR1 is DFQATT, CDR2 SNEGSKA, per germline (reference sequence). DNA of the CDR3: TGCAGTGCTAGTATGTCTAGCGGCAATTACAATGAGCAGTTCTTC. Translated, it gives CSASMSSGNYNEQFF.

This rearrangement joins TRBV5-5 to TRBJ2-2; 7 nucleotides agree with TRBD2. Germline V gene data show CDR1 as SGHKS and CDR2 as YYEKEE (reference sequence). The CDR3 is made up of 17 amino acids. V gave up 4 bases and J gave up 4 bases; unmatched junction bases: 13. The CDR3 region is CASSPRAIGRTTGELFF. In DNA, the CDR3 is TGTGCCAGCAGCCCGAGGGCGATCGGGAGGACCACCGGGGAGCTGTTTTTT.

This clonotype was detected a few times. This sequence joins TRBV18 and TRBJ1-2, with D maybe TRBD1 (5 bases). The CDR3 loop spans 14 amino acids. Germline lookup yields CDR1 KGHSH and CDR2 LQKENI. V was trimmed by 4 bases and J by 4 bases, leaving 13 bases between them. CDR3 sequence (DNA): TGTGCCAGCTCACTCTCCGGGACCTTCTATGGCTACACCTTC. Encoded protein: CASSLSGTFYGYTF. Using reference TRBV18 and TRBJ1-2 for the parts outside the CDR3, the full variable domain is NAGVMQNPRHLVRRRGQEARLRCSPMKGHSHVYWYRQLPEEGLKFMVYLQKENIIDESGMPKERFSAEFPKEGPSILRIQQVVRGDSAAYFCASSLSGTFYGYTFGSGTRLTVV.

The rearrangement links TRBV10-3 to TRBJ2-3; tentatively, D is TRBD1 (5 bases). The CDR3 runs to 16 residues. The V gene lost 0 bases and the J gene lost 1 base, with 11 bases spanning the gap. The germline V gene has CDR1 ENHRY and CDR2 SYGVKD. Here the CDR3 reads CAISESKGMGTDTQYF. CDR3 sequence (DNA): TGTGCCATCAGTGAGTCGAAGGGGATGGGCACAGATACGCAGTATTTT.

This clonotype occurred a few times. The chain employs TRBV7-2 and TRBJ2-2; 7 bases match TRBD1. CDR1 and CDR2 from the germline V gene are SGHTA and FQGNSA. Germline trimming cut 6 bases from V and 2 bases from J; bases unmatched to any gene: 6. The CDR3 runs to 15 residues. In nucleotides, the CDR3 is TGTGCCAGCAGAAGACAGGGCTTCAACACCGGGGAGCTGTTTTTT. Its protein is CASRRQGFNTGELFF.

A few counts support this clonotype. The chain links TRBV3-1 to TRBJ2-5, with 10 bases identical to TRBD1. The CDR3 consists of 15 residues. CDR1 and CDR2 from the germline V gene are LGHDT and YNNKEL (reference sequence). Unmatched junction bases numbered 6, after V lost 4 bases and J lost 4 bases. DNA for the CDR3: TGTGCCAGCAGCCTCGACAGGGGGCGCTCAGAGACCCAGTACTTC. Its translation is CASSLDRGRSETQYF.

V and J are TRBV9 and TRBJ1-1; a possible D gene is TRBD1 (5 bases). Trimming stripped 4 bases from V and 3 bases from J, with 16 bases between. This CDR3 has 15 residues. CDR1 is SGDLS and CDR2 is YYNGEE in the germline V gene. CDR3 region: CASSSPGRGDTEAFF. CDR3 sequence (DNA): TGTGCCAGCAGCTCTCCCGGCCGGGGGGACACTGAAGCTTTCTTT.

The CDR3: CASSFGPGTFQETQYF. CDR3 nucleotides: TGCGCCAGCAGCTTCGGCCCGGGGACCTTCCAAGAGACCCAGTACTTC. This chain uses TRBV5-1 with TRBJ2-5, with D tentatively TRBD1 or TRBD2 (5 bases each). Germline assignment: CDR1 SGHRS and CDR2 YFSETQ. The length of the CDR3 is 16 residues. Trimming took off 2 bases at V and 1 base at J, with 15 bases between the two ends. The complete variable domain, with remaining parts taken from reference TRBV5-1 and TRBJ2-5, reads KAGVTQTPRYLIKTRGQQVTLSCSPISGHRSVSWYQQTPGQGLQFLFEYFSETQRNKGNFPGRFSGRQFSNSRSEMNVSTLELGDSALYLCASSFGPGTFQETQYFGPGTRLLVL.

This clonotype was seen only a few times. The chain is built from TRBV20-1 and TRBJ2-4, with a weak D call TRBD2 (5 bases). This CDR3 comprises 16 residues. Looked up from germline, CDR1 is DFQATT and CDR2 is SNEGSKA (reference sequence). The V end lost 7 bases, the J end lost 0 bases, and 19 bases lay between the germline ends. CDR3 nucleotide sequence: TGCAGTGTCGGGGTTTCCGCTGTTCTAGCCAAAAACATTCAGTACTTC. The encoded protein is CSVGVSAVLAKNIQYF.

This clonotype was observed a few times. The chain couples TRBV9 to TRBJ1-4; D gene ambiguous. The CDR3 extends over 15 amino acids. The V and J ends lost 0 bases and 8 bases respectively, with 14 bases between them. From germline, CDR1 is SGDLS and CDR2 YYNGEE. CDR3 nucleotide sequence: TGTGCCAGCAGCGTAGGAATAGGGTCTCAGGAAAAACTGTTTTTT. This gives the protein CASSVGIGSQEKLFF.

Here the CDR3 DNA reads TGTGCCAGTACTGGGGGAGTTGAAAAACTGTTTTTT. Amino acid sequence: CASTGGVEKLFF. This rearrangement joins TRBV19 to TRBJ1-4, with D possibly being TRBD1 (5 bases). CDR1 is LNHDA and CDR2 is SQIVND in the germline V gene (reference sequence). The ends were cut back, 7 bases at V and 7 bases at J, with 10 bases in the middle. This CDR3 is built from 12 residues.

The CDR3 region has the DNA TGTGCCAGCAGTATTCGGACAGGAGGAACTGGAAACACCATATATTTT. Translation: CASSIRTGGTGNTIYF. The chain combines TRBV28 with TRBJ1-3, with 7 bases that match TRBD1. After removal of 5 bases from V and 2 bases from J, the junction contained 9 bases not matched to a gene. Germline values: CDR1 MDHEN, CDR2 SYDVKM. The CDR3 runs 16 residues.

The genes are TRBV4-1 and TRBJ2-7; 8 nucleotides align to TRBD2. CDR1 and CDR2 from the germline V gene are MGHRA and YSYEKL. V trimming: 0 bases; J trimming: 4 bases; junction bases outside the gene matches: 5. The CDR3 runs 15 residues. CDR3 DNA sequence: TGCGCCAGCAGCCAAGATCTAAGCGGGGGTTACGAGCAGTACTTC. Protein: CASSQDLSGGYEQYF.

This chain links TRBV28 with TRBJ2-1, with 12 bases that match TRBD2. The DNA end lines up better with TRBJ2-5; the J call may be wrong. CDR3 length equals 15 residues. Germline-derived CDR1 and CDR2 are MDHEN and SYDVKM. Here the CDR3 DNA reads TGTGCCAGCAGTTACCGACTAGCGGGAGTTGAGACCCAGTACTTC. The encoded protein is CASSYRLAGVETQYF.